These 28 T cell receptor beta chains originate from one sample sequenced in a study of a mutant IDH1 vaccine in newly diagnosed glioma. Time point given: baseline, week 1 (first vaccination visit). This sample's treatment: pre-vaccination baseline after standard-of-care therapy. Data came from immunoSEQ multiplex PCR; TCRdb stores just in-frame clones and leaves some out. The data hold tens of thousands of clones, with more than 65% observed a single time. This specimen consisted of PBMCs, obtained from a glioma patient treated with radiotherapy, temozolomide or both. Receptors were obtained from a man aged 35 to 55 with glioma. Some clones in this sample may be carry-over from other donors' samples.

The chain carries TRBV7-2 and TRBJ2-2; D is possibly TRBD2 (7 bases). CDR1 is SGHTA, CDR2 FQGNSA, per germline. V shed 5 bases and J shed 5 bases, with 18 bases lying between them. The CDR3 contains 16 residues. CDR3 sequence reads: CASSAVWGGRTGELFF. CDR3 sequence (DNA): TGTGCCAGCAGCGCGGTTTGGGGGGGCCGTACCGGGGAGCTGTTTTTT.

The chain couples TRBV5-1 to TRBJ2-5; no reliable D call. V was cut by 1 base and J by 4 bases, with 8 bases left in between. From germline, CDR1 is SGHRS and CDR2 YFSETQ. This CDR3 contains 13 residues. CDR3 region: CASSLRSGETQYF. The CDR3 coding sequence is TGCGCCAGCAGCTTGAGGTCAGGAGAGACCCAGTACTTC.

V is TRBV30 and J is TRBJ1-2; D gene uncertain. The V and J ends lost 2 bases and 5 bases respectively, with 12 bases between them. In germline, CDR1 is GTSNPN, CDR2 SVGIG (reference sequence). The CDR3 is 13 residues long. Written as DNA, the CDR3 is TGTGCCTGGAGTTTTGGGTCAAGATATGGCTACACCTTC. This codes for CAWSFGSRYGYTF.

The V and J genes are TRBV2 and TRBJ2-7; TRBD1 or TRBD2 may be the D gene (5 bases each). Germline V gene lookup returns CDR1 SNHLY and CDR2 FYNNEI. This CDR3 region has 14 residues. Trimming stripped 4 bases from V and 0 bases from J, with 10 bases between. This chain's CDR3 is CASSGDRFSYEQYF. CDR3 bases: TGTGCCAGCAGTGGGGACCGATTCTCCTACGAGCAGTACTTC.

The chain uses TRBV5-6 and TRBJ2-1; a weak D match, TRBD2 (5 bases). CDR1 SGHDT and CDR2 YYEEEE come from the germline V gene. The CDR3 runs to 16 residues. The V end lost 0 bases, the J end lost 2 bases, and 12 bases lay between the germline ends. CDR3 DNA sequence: TGTGCCAGCAGCTTGGAAAAAGGGAGAACCTACAATGAGCAGTTCTTC. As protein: CASSLEKGRTYNEQFF. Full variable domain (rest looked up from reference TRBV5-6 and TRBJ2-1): DAGVTQSPTHLIKTRGQQVTLRCSPKSGHDTVSWYQQALGQGPQFIFQYYEEEERQRGNFPDRFSGHQFPNYSSELNVNALLLGDSALYLCASSLEKGRTYNEQFFGPGTRLTVL.

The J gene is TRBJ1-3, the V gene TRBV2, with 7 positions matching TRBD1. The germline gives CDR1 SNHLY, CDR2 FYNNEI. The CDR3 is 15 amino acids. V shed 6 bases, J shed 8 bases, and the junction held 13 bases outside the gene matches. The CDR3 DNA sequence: TGTGCCAGCAGAGGCAGGGGGTCTGGCTGGGACACCATATATTTT. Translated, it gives CASRGRGSGWDTIYF.

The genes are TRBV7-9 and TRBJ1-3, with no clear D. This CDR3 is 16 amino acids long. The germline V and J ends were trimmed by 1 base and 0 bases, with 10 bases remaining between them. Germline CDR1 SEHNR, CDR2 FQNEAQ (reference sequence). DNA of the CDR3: TGTGCCAGCAGCTTAGAGGCAGGCAACTCTGGAAACACCATATATTTT. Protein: CASSLEAGNSGNTIYF. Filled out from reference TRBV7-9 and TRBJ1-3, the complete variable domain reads DTGVSQNPRHKITKRGQNVTFRCDPISEHNRLYWYRQTLGQGPEFLTYFQNEAQLEKSRLLSDRFSAERPKGSFSTLEIQRTEQGDSAMYLCASSLEAGNSGNTIYFGEGSWLTVV.

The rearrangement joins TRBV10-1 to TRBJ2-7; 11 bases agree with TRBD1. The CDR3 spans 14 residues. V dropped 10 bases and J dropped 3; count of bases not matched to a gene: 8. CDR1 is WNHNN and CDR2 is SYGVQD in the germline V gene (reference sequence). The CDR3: CAIPRTGGFYEQYF. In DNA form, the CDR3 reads TGCGCCATCCCGAGGACAGGGGGCTTCTACGAGCAGTACTTC.

The CDR3 DNA is TGTGCCAGCAGCTTAGGAACAGGGGGGAACACTGAAGCTTTCTTT. Its protein product is CASSLGTGGNTEAFF. The chain carries TRBV7-9 and TRBJ1-1; 8 bases are a match to TRBD1. Looked up from germline, CDR1 is SEHNR and CDR2 is FQNEAQ (reference sequence). With 1 base clipped from V and 1 base from J, the junction kept 2 bases outside the gene matches. This CDR3 spans 15 amino acids.

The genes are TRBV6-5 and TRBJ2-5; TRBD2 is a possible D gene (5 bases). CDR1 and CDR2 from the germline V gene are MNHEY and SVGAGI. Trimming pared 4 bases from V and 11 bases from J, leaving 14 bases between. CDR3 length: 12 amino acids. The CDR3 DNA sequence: TGTGCCAGCAGTTTACATAATGGGGAGCAGTACTTC. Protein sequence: CASSLHNGEQYF.

The CDR3 DNA reads as TGTGCCAGCAGCCGGACAGGGGTGGTCCCTGGGGCCAACGTCCTGACTTTC. Translation: CASSRTGVVPGANVLTF. The J gene is TRBJ2-6, the V gene TRBV5-5; TRBD1 agrees at 9 bases. This CDR3 has 17 residues. V lost 4 bases, J lost 2 bases, and 7 bases stayed unmatched. Germline CDR1 reads SGHKS; CDR2 reads YYEKEE (reference sequence).

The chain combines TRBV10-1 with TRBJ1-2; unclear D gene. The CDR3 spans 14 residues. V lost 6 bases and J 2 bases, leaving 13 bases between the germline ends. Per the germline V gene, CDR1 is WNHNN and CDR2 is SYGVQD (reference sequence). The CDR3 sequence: CASREGRSNYGYTF. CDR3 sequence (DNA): TGCGCCAGCAGGGAGGGCAGGAGCAACTATGGCTACACCTTC.

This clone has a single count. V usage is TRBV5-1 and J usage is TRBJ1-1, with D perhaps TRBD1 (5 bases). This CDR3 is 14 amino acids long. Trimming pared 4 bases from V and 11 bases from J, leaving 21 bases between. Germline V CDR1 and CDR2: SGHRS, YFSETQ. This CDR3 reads CASSLRGGPDFAFF. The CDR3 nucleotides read TGCGCCAGCAGCCTACGGGGCGGACCCGACTTTGCTTTCTTT.

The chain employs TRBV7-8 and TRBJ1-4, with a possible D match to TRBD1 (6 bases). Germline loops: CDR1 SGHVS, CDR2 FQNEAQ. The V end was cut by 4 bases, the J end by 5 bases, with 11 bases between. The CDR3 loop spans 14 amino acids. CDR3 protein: CASSWTVPNEKLFF. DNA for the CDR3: TGTGCCAGCAGCTGGACAGTGCCGAATGAAAAACTGTTTTTT.

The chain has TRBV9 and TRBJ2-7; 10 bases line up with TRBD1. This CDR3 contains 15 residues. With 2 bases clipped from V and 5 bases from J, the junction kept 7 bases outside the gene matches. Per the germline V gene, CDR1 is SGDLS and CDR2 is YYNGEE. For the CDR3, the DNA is TGTGCCAGCAGCGTCGACAGGGGGCTGGGAGACGAGCAGTACTTC. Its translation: CASSVDRGLGDEQYF.

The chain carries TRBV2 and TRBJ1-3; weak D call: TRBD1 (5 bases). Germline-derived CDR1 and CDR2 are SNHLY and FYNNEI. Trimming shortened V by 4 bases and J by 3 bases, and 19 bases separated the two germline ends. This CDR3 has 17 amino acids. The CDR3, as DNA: TGTGCCAGCAGTGGTGTAAGGGGACGCGAAATTGGAAACACCATATATTTT. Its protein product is CASSGVRGREIGNTIYF. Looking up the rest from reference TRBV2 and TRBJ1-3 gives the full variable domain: EPEVTQTPSHQVTQMGQEVILRCVPISNHLYFYWYRQILGQKVEFLVSFYNNEISEKSEIFDDQFSVERPDGSNFTLKIRSTKLEDSAMYFCASSGVRGREIGNTIYFGEGSWLTVV.

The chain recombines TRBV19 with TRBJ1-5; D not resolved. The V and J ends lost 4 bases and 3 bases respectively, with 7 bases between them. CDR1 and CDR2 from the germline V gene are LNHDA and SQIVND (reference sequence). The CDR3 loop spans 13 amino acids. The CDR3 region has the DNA TGTGCCAGTAGTAGGATACTCAATCAGCCCCAGCATTTT. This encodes CASSRILNQPQHF.

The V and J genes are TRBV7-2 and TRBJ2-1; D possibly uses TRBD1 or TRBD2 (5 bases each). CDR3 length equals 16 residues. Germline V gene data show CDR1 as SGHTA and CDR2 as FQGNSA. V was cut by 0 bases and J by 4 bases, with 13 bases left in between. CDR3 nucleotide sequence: TGTGCCAGCAGCTTAGCGTCCGGGGCCACGTACAATGAGCAGTTCTTC. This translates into CASSLASGATYNEQFF.

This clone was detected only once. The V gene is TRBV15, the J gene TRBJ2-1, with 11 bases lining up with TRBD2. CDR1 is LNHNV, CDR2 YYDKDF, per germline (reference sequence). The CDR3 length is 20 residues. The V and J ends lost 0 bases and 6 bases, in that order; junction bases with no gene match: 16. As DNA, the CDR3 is TGTGCCACCAGCAGAGATCAGGAGGGTAAAAGACTAGCGGGGCTCAATGAGCAGTTCTTC. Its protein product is CATSRDQEGKRLAGLNEQFF.

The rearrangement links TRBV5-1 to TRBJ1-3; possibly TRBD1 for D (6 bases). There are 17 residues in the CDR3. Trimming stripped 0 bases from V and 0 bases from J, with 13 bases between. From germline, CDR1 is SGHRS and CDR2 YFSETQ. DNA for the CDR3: TGCGCCAGCAGCTTGGTATTTGACAGGAGCTCTGGAAACACCATATATTTT. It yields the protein CASSLVFDRSSGNTIYF.

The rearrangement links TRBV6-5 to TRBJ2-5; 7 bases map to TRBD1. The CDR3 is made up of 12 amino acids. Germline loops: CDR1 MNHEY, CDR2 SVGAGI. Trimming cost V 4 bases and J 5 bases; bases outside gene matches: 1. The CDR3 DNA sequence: TGTGCCAGCAGTTCACAGGGGGAGACCCAGTACTTC. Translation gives CASSSQGETQYF.

The CDR3 DNA reads TGTGCCACAACCGGGACAGGGGGCTATGGCTACACCTTC. It codes for CATTGTGGYGYTF. This chain uses TRBV6-5 with TRBJ1-2, with 11 bases fitting TRBD1. CDR1 and CDR2 from the germline V gene are MNHEY and SVGAGI. V lost 10 bases to trimming and J lost 4 bases; unmatched junction nucleotides: 5. CDR3 length: 13 amino acids.

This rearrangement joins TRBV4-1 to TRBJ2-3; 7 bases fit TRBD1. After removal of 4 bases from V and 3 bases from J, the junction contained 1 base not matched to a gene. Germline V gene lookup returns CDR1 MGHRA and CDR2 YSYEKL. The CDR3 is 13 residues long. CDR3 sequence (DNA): TGCGCCAGCAGCCTACAGGGGACAGATACGCAGTATTTT. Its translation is CASSLQGTDTQYF.

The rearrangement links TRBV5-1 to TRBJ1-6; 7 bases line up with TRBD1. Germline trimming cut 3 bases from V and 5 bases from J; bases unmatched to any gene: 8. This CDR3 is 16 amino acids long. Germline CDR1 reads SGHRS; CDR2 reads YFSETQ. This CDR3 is CASSSRQGRDNSPLHF. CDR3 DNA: TGCGCCAGCAGCTCCCGACAGGGAAGGGATAATTCACCCCTCCACTTT.

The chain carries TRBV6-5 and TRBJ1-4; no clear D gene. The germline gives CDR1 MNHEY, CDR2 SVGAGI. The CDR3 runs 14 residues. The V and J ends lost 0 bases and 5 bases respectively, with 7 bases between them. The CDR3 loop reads CASSYSWWNEKLFF. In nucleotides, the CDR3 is TGTGCCAGCAGTTACTCGTGGTGGAATGAAAAACTGTTTTTT.

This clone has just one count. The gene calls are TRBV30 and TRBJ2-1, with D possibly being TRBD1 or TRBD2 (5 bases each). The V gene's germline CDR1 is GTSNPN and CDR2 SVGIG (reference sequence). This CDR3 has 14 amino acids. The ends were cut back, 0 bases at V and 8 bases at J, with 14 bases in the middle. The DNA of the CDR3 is TGTGCCTGGAGTGTGTGGGGCGGGTACGATGAGCAGTTCTTC. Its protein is CAWSVWGGYDEQFF.

The CDR3 spells CASSPGGTEAFF. DNA of the CDR3: TGTGCCAGCAGTCCAGGGGGGACTGAAGCTTTCTTT. The chain has TRBV14 and TRBJ1-1, with 7 bases aligning to TRBD1. The ends lost 6 bases at V and 5 bases at J; junction bases unmatched: 3. The CDR3 consists of 12 residues. The V gene's germline CDR1 is SGHDN and CDR2 FVKESK.

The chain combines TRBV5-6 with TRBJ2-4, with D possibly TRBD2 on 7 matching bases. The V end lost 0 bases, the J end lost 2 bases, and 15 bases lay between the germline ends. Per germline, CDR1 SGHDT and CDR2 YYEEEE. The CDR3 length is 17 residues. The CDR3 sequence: CASSLDRGARTKNIQYF. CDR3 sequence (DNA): TGTGCCAGCAGCTTGGACCGGGGGGCCAGAACCAAAAACATTCAGTACTTC.